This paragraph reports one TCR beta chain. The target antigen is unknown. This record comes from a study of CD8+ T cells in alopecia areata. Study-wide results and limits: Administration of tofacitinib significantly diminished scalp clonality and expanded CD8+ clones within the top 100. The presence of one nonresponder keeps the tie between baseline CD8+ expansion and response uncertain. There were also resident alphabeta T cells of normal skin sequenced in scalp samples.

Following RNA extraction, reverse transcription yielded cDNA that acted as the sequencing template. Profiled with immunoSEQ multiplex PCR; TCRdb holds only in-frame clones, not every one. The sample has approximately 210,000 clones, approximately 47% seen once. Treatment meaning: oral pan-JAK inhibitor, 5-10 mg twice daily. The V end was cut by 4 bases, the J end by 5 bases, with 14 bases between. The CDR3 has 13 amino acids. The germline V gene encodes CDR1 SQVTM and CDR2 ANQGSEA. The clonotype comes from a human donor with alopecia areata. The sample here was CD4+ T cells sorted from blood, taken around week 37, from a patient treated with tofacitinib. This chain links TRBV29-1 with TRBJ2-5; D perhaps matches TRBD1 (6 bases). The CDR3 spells CSVAAGAWETQYF. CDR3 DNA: TGCAGCGTTGCTGCAGGGGCATGGGAGACCCAGTACTTC.